The clone carrying this TCR beta chain has at least ten counts. No antigen is known for it. This entry is derived from a study of neurological immune-mediated disorders. Study observations and caveats: Expanded clones shared no CDR3 amino acid sequences across subjects, suggesting private repertoires in all groups.

Where libraries were unsorted, they were derived from 2 million PBMCs stored at -80 degrees C. Synthesis of cDNA was accomplished via 5'RACE employing 10-nucleotide random UMIs. Via MiXCR, TCRdb re-called the 5' RACE reads, giving one row per CDR3 protein. The sample comprises some 38,000 distinct CDR3 sequences, 12% to 15% of which are singletons, and about a quarter rests with the top ten. Germline V gives CDR1 MNHEY, CDR2 SMNVEV (reference sequence). V dropped 6 bases and J dropped 0 bases, with 15 bases sitting between them. The CDR3 covers 16 residues. The TCR sequence derives from a woman aged 45-60 years with HTLV-1-associated myelopathy (HAM/TSP). J is TRBJ1-5 and V is TRBV27, with D possibly matching TRBD1 (6 bases). The sequenced sample consisted of PBMCs. Written as DNA, the CDR3 is TGTGCCAGCAGGGCTAGGGGGGAGGATAGCAATCAGCCCCAGCATTTT. Protein product: CASRARGEDSNQPQHF.